These T cell receptor beta chains were read from a single sample in a study of blood T cell repertoires in COVID-19. Sequencing was performed with immunoSEQ multiplex PCR; in TCRdb, only in-frame clones are kept and a portion is missing. This table holds tens of thousands of clones, 75% to 90% found once. Source material: peripheral blood. These receptors were collected from a woman in her 70s with acute or convalescent COVID-19. Each CDR3 is given with its conserved first and last residue. A D gene is named only where the DNA matches it firmly. Part of the rows lack a size; the others show once, few, many or a class for expanded clones.

V gene	clone size	J gene	D gene	CDR3 DNA	CDR3 protein
TRBV28	-	TRBJ1-1	-	TGTGCCAGCAGGGGCCGAGAGGGTGAAGCTTTCTTT	CASRGREGEAFF
TRBV28	-	TRBJ1-5	TRBD1	TGTGCCAGCAGTTCATTTCCACGAGGAACAGGGGTAACAAGGTCCCAGCATTTT	CASSSFPRGTGVTRSQHF
TRBV2	-	TRBJ1-1	-	TGTGCCAGCAGTGCGGAACTAAGGAGCACTGAAGCTTTCTTT	CASSAELRSTEAFF
TRBV7-9	few	TRBJ2-7	-	TGTGCCAGCAGCTCCGACAGGACGTTTACCTACGAGCAGTACTTC	CASSSDRTFTYEQYF
TRBV7-9	few	TRBJ2-1	TRBD2	TGTGCCAGCAGCTTATCCAGCGGGAGGGCTTTCTACAATGAGCAGTTCTTC	CASSLSSGRAFYNEQFF
TRBV7-6	-	TRBJ1-1	-	TGTGCCAGCAGTACTTATCAGGGCTTGAACACTGAAGCTTTCTTT	CASSTYQGLNTEAFF
TRBV7-8	-	TRBJ1-6	-	TGTGCCAGCAGCCCACGCCCGTCAGTCGCAAATTCACCCCTCCACTTT	CASSPRPSVANSPLHF
TRBV6-5	-	TRBJ2-2	TRBD1	TGTGCCAGCAGTTCTACAGGGGGGAACACCGGGGAGCTGTTTTTT	CASSSTGGNTGELFF
TRBV15	-	TRBJ1-4	-	TGTGCCACCAGCAGAGAGATCTTAACAGGGAATAATGAAAAACTGTTTTTT	CATSREILTGNNEKLFF
TRBV6-1	-	TRBJ1-6	-	TGTGCCAGCAGTGAGCCGGTCTCCTATAATTCACCCCTCCACTTT	CASSEPVSYNSPLHF
TRBV4-2	-	TRBJ1-4	TRBD1	TGTGCCAGCAGGGGTGCCGGGACAGGGGGTGAAAAACTGTTTTTT	CASRGAGTGGEKLFF
TRBV19	-	TRBJ2-5	-	TGTGCCAGTAGTATAGGGACAGCCGGAAATACACAAGAGACCCAGTACTTC	CASSIGTAGNTQETQYF
TRBV27	-	TRBJ2-1	-	TGTGCCAGCAGTTTCATGTCTACCTACAATGAGCAGTTCTTC	CASSFMSTYNEQFF
TRBV19	-	TRBJ1-5	-	TGTGCCAGTAAACCCGGGGACAAAGGTAGCAATCAGCCCCAGCATTTT	CASKPGDKGSNQPQHF
TRBV2	-	TRBJ2-7	TRBD2	TGTGCCAGCAGCTCCCTGGGAGGGGCTCAGGGCGAGCAGTACTTC	CASSSLGGAQGEQYF
TRBV5-4	-	TRBJ1-3	-	TGTGCCAGCAGCTTGGAAGGGGTCGGAAACACCATATATTTT	CASSLEGVGNTIYF
TRBV5-4	-	TRBJ2-1	-	TGTGCCAGCAGCCCATCGCCCGGGATACAGAATGAGCAGTTCTTC	CASSPSPGIQNEQFF
TRBV27	once	TRBJ2-2	-	TGTGCCACTAGGGCAAGCGGGCGACTGACCGGGGAGCTGTTTTTT	CATRASGRLTGELFF
TRBV9	-	TRBJ1-3	-	TGTGCCAGCAGCACCGGTGTCATACGGGGTAACACCATATATTTT	CASSTGVIRGNTIYF
TRBV6-5	-	TRBJ1-3	-	TGTGCCAGCGGACTCTTCTCTGGAAACACCATATATTTT	CASGLFSGNTIYF
TRBV6-4	-	TRBJ2-7	TRBD1	TGTGCCAGCAGTGGCAACAGGGGGACAACCTACGAGCAGTACTTC	CASSGNRGTTYEQYF
TRBV3-1/TRBV3-2	-	TRBJ1-3	-	TGTGCCAGCAGCCCAACGAGCTCTGGAAACACCATATATTTT	CASSPTSSGNTIYF
TRBV2	-	TRBJ1-2	-	TGTGCCAGCAGGTACTACGGCCCCTATGGCTACACCTTC	CASRYYGPYGYTF
TRBV27	-	TRBJ2-5	TRBD1	TGTGCCAGCAGCCACAATTCTGACAGGGGGGAGACCCAGTACTTC	CASSHNSDRGETQYF
TRBV24-1	-	TRBJ1-5	-	TGTGCCACCAGTGCCTTCACGACCGGAGATAGCAATCAGCCCCAGCATTTT	CATSAFTTGDSNQPQHF
TRBV29-1	few	TRBJ1-2	-	TGCAGCGTTGAAGGCCGGAACTTAGGGGTTTGGAAGGGCTACACCTTC	CSVEGRNLGVWKGYTF
TRBV18	-	TRBJ2-3	-	TGTGCCAGCTCACTTAACGGGGGAGATACGCAGTATTTT	CASSLNGGDTQYF
TRBV11-2	-	TRBJ2-2	TRBD1	TGTGCCAGCAGCCGGACAGGGGTGAACACCGGGGAGCTGTTTTTT	CASSRTGVNTGELFF
TRBV4-1	-	TRBJ1-2	-	TGCGCCAGCAGCCAAGACCCGCGAGCTAACTATGGCTACACCTTC	CASSQDPRANYGYTF
TRBV7-8	-	TRBJ2-7	-	TGTGCCAGCAGCCCCAAACGAGACAGGTACTACGAGCAGTACTTC	CASSPKRDRYYEQYF
TRBV10-1	-	TRBJ1-2	-	TGCGCCAGCAGCGCAGGAACCCACGCGGGGTATGGCTACACCTTC	CASSAGTHAGYGYTF
TRBV6-5	-	TRBJ1-1	-	TGTGCCAGCAGTAGACAGGCTGAAGCTTTCTTT	CASSRQAEAFF
TRBV29-1	-	TRBJ1-1	-	TGCAGCGTTATCAGGGCCACTGAAGCTTTCTTT	CSVIRATEAFF
TRBV30	-	TRBJ2-7	-	TGTGCCTGGACGCGGCGGGTGGGCGAGCAGTACTTC	CAWTRRVGEQYF
TRBV5-4	-	TRBJ2-7	TRBD1	TGTGCCAGCAGCTTTGAATTACGGACAGGGCGAAACGAGCAGTACTTC	CASSFELRTGRNEQYF
TRBV29-1	-	TRBJ2-3	TRBD2	TGCAGCGACCACAGCCCTACTAGCGGGGGGAGCACAGATACGCAGTATTTT	CSDHSPTSGGSTDTQYF
TRBV5-1	-	TRBJ2-1	TRBD2	TGCGCCAGCACCCAAAGCGGGAGTATCTACAATGAGCAGTTCTTC	CASTQSGSIYNEQFF
TRBV28	-	TRBJ2-7	TRBD2	TGTGCCAGCAGTTTGCGGGCTAGCGGGACCTACGAGCAGTACTTC	CASSLRASGTYEQYF
TRBV4-2	-	TRBJ2-1	TRBD2	TGTGCCAGCAGCCAACGACGAACCGGGAGGAGCTCCTACAATGAGCAGTTCTTC	CASSQRRTGRSSYNEQFF
TRBV6-6	-	TRBJ1-4	-	TGTGCCAGCAGTCCCTTCGGTGAGGGCCCTTTTCCAACAACTAATGAAAAACTGTTTTTT	CASSPFGEGPFPTTNEKLFF
TRBV19	-	TRBJ2-5	-	TGTGCCAGTAGTATAGACAGGGCGGAGACCCAGTACTTC	CASSIDRAETQYF
TRBV7-2	once	TRBJ2-7	TRBD2	TGTGCCAGCAGCGGAGCAAGCGGGACCTACGAGCAGTACTTC	CASSGASGTYEQYF
TRBV19	-	TRBJ1-2	TRBD1	TGTGCCAGTATGGGACAGGTGGATAACTATGGCTACACCTTC	CASMGQVDNYGYTF
TRBV19	-	TRBJ1-5	-	TGTGCCAGTAGTATACGGGGGGGGCCCCAGCATTTT	CASSIRGGPQHF
TRBV6-5	once	TRBJ1-2	-	TGTGCCAGCAGTTACAACAGGGCGGGTGGCTACACCTTC	CASSYNRAGGYTF
TRBV3-1/TRBV3-2	-	TRBJ1-4	TRBD1	TGTGCCAGCAGCCAACTGGGACAGGGGACGTTGCTGTTTTTT	CASSQLGQGTLLFF
TRBV6-6	-	TRBJ1-1	-	TGTGCCAGCTTTGAACTAACTAACACTGAAGCTTTCTTT	CASFELTNTEAFF
TRBV27	-	TRBJ1-1	-	TGTGCCAGCAGCCTTACGAGGAACACTGAAGCTTTCTTT	CASSLTRNTEAFF
TRBV4-2	once	TRBJ2-5	TRBD2	TGTGCCAGCAGCCTACTAGCGGGGGGGCGCTCGGAGACCCAGTACTTC	CASSLLAGGRSETQYF
TRBV18	-	TRBJ1-1	-	TGTGTCAGCTCACCAGCGGGAACTGAAGCTTTCTTT	CVSSPAGTEAFF
TRBV3-1/TRBV3-2	-	TRBJ1-1	TRBD1	TGTGCCAGCAGCCAAGATAGGACCGGGACAGGGCTGGTCGGCTTT	CASSQDRTGTGLVGF
TRBV6-1	-	TRBJ1-1	-	TGTGCCAGCAGTCAAGCCTTCGGGGGGGTCACTGAAGCTTTCTTT	CASSQAFGGVTEAFF
TRBV7-2	once	TRBJ1-4	-	TGTGCCAGCAGTCGGACATACGCTGCAACTAATGAAAAACTGTTTTTT	CASSRTYAATNEKLFF
TRBV4-2	-	TRBJ2-2	TRBD2	TGTGCCAGCAGCCAACTAGCGGGGGACACCGGGGAGCTGTTTTTT	CASSQLAGDTGELFF